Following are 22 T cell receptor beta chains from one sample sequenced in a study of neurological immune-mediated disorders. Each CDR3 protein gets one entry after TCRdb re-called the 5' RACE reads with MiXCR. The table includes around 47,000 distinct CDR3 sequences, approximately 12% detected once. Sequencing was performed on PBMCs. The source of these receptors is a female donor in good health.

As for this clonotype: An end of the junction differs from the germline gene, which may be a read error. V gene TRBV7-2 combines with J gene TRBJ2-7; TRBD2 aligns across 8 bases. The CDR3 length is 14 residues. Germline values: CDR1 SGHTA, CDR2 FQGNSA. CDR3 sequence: CASSSLAASYEQYF. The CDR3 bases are TGCGCCAGCAGCTCACTAGCGGCCTCCTACGAGCAGTACTTC.

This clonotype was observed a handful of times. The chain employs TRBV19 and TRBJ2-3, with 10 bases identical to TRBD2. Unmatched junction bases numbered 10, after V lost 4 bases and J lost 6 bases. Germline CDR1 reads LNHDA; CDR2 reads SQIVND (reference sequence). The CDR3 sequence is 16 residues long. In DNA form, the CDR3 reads TGTGCCAGTAGTACCATAGCGGGAGGCGGTTCGGATACGCAGTATTTT. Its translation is CASSTIAGGGSDTQYF.

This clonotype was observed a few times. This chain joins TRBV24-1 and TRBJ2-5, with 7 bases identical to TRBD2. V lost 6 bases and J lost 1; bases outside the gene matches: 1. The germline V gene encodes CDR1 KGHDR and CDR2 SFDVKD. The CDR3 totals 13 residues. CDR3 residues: CATSRGGQETQYF. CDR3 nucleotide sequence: TGTGCCACCAGTCGCGGGGGCCAAGAGACCCAGTACTTC.

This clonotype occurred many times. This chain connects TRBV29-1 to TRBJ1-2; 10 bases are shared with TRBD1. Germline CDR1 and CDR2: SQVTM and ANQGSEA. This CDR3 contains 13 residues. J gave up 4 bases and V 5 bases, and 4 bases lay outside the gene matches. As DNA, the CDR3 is TGCAGCGTTATTGGGACAGGGGCCTATGGCTACACCTTC. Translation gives CSVIGTGAYGYTF.

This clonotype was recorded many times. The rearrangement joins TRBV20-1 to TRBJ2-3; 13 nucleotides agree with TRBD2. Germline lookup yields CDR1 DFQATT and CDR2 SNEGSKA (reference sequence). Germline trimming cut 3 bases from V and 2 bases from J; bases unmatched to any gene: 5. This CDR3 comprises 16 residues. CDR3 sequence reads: CSASTSGGVPTDTQYF. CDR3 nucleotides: TGCAGTGCTAGCACTAGCGGGGGGGTGCCCACAGATACGCAGTATTTT.

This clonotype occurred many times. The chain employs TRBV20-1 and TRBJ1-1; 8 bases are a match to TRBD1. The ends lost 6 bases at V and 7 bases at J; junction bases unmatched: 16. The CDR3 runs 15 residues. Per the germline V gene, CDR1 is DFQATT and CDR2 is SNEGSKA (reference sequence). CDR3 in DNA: TGCAGTGCGTCCCGCAGGGGGCCAAATCTATTTGAAGCTTTCTTT. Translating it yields CSASRRGPNLFEAFF.

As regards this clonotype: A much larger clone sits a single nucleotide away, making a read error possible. This chain's CDR3 is CASSLVQTYTEAFF. In DNA form, the CDR3 reads TGCGCCAGCAGCTTGGTACAGACGTACACTGAAGCTTTCTTT. The chain recombines TRBV5-1 with TRBJ1-1; D is ambiguous. The CDR3 is made up of 14 amino acids. Looked up from germline, CDR1 is SGHRS and CDR2 is YFSETQ. Trimming removed 0 bases at V and 3 bases at J, with 9 bases between. Combining the CDR3 with reference TRBV5-1 and TRBJ1-1 gives the whole variable domain KAGVTQTPRYLIKTRGQQVTLSCSPISGHRSVSWYQQTPGQGLQFLFEYFSETQRNKGNFPGRFSGRQFSNSRSEMNVSTLELGDSALYLCASSLVQTYTEAFFGQGTRLTVV.

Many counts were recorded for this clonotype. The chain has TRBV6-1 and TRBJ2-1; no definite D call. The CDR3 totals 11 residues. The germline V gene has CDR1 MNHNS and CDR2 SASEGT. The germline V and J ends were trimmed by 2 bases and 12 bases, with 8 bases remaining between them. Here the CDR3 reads CASSERLGQFF. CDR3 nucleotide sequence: TGTGCCAGCAGTGAAAGGCTAGGGCAGTTCTTC.

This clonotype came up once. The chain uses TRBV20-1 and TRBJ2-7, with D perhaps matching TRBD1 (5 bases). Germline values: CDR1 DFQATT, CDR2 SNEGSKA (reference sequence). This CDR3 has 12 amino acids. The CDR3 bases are TGCGATGCTAGAGTAGGGGTATACGAGCAGTACTTC. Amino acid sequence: CDARVGVYEQYF.

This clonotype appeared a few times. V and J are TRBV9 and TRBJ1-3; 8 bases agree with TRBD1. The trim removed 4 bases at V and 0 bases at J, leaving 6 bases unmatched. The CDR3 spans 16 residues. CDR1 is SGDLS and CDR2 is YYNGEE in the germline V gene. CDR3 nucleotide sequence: TGTGCCAGCAGCCCGAGGGGACAGGACTCTGGAAACACCATATATTTT. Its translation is CASSPRGQDSGNTIYF.

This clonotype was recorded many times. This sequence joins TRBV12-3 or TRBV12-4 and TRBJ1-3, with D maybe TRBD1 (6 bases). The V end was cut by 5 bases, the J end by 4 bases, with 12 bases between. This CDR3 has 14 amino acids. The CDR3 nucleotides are TGTGCCAGCAGTCACAGGGCGTCCGGAAACACCATATATTTT. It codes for CASSHRASGNTIYF.

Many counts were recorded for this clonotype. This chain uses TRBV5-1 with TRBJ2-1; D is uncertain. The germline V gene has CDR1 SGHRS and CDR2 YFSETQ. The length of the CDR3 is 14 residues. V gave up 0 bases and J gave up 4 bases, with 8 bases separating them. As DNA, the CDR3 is TGCGCCAGCAGCTTGGATCCGAAATACAATGAGCAGTTCTTC. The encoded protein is CASSLDPKYNEQFF.

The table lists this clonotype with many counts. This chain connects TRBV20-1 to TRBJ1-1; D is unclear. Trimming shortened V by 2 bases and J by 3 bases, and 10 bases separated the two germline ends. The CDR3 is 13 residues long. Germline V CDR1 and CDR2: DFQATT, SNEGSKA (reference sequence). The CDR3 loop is CSARTDTDTEAFF. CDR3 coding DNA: TGCAGTGCTAGAACGGATACGGACACTGAAGCTTTCTTT.

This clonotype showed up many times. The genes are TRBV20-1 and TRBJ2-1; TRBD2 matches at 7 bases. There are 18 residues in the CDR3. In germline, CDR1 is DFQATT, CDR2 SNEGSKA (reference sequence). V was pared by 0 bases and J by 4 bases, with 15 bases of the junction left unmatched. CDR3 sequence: CSARDSHSPQRDYNEQFF. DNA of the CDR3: TGCAGTGCTAGAGATTCCCACTCCCCCCAGCGGGATTACAATGAGCAGTTCTTC.

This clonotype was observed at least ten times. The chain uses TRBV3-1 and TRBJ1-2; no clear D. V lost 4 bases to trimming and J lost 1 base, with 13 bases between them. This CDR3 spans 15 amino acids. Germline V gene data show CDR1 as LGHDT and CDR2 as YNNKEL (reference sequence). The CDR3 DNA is TGTGCCAGCAGCCCCGGACGGATTCTTAACTATGGCTACACCTTC. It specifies CASSPGRILNYGYTF.

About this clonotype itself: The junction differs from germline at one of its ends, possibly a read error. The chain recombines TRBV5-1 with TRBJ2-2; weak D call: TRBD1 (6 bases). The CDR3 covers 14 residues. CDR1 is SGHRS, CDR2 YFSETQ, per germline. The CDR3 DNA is TGCGACAGCAGCACGAATGGGGACACCGGGGAGCTGTTCTTT. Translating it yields CDSSTNGDTGELFF.

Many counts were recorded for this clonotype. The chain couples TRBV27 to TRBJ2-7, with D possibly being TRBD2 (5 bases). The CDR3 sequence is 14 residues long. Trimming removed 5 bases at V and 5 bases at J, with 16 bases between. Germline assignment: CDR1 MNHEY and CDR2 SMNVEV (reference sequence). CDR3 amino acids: CASSNHMGDNEQYF. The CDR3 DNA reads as TGTGCCAGCAGTAATCATATGGGAGATAACGAGCAGTACTTC.

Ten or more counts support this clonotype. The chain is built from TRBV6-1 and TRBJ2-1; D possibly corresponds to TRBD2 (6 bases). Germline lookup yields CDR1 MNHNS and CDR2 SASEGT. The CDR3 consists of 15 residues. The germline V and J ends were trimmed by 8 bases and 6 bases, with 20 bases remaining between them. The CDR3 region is CASRASRGISNEQFF. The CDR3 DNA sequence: TGTGCCAGCCGTGCTTCGCGGGGAATTAGCAATGAGCAGTTCTTC.

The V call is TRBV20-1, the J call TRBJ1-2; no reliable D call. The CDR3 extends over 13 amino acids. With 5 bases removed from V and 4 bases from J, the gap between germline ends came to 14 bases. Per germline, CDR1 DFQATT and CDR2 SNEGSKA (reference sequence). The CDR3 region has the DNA TGCAGTGCTTGGAAGGACCGATCCTATGGCTACACCTTC. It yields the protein CSAWKDRSYGYTF.

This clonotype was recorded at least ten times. Here the CDR3 reads CASSNRDRVQPQHF. In DNA form, the CDR3 reads TGTGCCAGCAGTAACCGGGACAGGGTTCAGCCCCAGCATTTT. The chain recombines TRBV12-3 or TRBV12-4 with TRBJ1-5; 9 bases line up with TRBD1. Trimming took 5 bases from V and 6 from J; bases not matched to a gene: 5. The CDR3 runs to 14 residues.

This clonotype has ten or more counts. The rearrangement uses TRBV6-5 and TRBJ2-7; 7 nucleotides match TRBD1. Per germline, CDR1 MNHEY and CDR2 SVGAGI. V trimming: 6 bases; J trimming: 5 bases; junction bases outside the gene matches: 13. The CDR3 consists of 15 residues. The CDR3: CASSQNRQGVHEQYF. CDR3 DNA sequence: TGTGCCAGCAGCCAGAATCGACAGGGTGTGCACGAGCAGTACTTC.

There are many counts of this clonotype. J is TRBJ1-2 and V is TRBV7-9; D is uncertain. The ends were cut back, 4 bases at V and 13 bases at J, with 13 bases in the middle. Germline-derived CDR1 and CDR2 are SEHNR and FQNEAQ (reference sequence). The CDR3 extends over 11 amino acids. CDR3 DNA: TGTGCCAGCAGCTGGGGTCCGAAAGGCACCTTC. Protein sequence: CASSWGPKGTF.